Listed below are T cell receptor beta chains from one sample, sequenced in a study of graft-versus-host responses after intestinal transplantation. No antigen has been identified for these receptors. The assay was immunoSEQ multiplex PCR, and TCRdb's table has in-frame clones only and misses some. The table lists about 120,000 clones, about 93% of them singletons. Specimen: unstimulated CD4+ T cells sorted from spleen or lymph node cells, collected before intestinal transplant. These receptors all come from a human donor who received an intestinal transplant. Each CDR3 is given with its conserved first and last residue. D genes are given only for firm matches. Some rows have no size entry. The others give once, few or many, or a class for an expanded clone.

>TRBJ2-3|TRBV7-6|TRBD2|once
TGTGCCAGCAGCCCTAAGGGACTAGCGGGCACAGATACGCAGTATTTT
CASSPKGLAGTDTQYF
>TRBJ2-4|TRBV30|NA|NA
TGTGCCTGGAGTTTCTTACAGGGCGCCAAAAACATTCAGTACTTC
CAWSFLQGAKNIQYF
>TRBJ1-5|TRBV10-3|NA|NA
TGTGCCATCAGTGAGTCGACTCGTGGTCAGCCCCAGCATTTT
CAISESTRGQPQHF
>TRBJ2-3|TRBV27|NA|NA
TGTGCCAGCAGTTCATCCGGCTCAGATACGCAGTATTTT
CASSSSGSDTQYF
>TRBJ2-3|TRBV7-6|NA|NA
TGTGCCAGCAGCTTAGGGGGGCTGAGGACAGATACGCAGTATTTT
CASSLGGLRTDTQYF
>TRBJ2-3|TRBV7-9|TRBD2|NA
TGTGCCAGCAGCACACGGACGGGGACTAGCGGTAGGGATACGCAGTATTTT
CASSTRTGTSGRDTQYF
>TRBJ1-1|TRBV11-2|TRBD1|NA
TGTGCCAGCCTCGTGACAGGGAGCACTGAAGCTTTCTTT
CASLVTGSTEAFF
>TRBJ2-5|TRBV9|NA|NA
TGTGCCAGCAGCGTTGGAGGAGGCGAGACCCAGTACTTC
CASSVGGGETQYF
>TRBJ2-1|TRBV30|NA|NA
TGTGCCTGGACCCGGCGCCGAGGGGTCAATGAGCAGTTCTTC
CAWTRRRGVNEQFF
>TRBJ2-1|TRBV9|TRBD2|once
TGTGCCAGCAGCGTAGGGCTAGCGGGAGGGCCTCCCTACAATGAGCAGTTCTTC
CASSVGLAGGPPYNEQFF
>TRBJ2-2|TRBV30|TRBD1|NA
TGTGCCATCGACAGGGTTGCCGGGGAGCTGTTTTTT
CAIDRVAGELFF
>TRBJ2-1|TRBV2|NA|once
TGTGCCAGCCGGGGAAGCGGCAAAGAGCAGTTCTTC
CASRGSGKEQFF
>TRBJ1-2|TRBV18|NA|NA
TGTGCCAGCTCACCTCGGACGGATAACTATGGCTACACCTTC
CASSPRTDNYGYTF
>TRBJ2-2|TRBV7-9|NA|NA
TGTGCCAGCAGCTTAGGTCTGAACACCGGGGAGCTGTTTTTT
CASSLGLNTGELFF
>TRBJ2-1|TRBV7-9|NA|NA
TGTGCCAGCAGCTTAGGGGCCAGCTCCTACAATGAGCAGTTCTTC
CASSLGASSYNEQFF
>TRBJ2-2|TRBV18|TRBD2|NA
TGTGCCAGCTCAGCCTACTCGGGACTAGTGAGCACCGGGGAGCTGTTTTTT
CASSAYSGLVSTGELFF
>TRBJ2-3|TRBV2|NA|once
TGTGCCAGCAGTGACAGTGGTACGCAGTATTTT
CASSDSGTQYF
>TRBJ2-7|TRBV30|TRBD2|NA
TGTGCCTGTACAGGGACTAGCGGGAGCTACGAGCAGTACTTC
CACTGTSGSYEQYF
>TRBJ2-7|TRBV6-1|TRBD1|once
TGTGCCAGCAAAACCGGGACAGTGCACGAGCAGTACTTC
CASKTGTVHEQYF
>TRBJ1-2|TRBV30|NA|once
TGTGCCTGGAGTGTACGTACCGGAGCTAACTATGGCTACACCTTC
CAWSVRTGANYGYTF
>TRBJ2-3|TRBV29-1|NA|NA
TGCAGCGTTGAAGAGCCGGCAGATACGCAGTATTTT
CSVEEPADTQYF
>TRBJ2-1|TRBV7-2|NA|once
TGTGCCAGCAGCTTATTACTACTAGGCGGTTACAATGAGCAGTTCTTC
CASSLLLLGGYNEQFF
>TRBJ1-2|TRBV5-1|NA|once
TGCGCCAGCAGCTTGAGCTGGGATGGCTACACCTTC
CASSLSWDGYTF
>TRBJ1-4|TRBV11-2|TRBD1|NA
TGTGCCAGCAGCTCAAGGGGGCGGACTAATGAAAAACTGTTTTTT
CASSSRGRTNEKLFF
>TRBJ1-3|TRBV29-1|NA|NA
TGCAGCGTTGAGAGGGACACGAGCTCTGGAAACACCATATATTTT
CSVERDTSSGNTIYF
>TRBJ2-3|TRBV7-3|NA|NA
TGTGCCAGCAGCTTTCAGTACTCAGATACGCAGTATTTT
CASSFQYSDTQYF
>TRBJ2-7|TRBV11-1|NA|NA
TGTGCCAGCAGCTTGGGACTGAAGAACTACGAGCAGTACTTC
CASSLGLKNYEQYF
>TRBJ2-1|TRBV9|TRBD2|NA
TGTGCCAGCAGCCCTTTACTAGCGGGAGGGGGCAATGAGCAGTTCTTC
CASSPLLAGGGNEQFF
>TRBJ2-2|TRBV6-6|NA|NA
TGTGCCAGCACCGATACGGACAGAAACACCGGGGAGCTGTTTTTT
CASTDTDRNTGELFF
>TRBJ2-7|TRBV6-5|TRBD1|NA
TGTGCCAGCAGTTACCGGGACAGGGGGCTCTACGAGCAGTACTTC
CASSYRDRGLYEQYF
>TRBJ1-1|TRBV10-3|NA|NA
TGTGCCATCTCCGTCCAAGGAGGAGCAAAGACTGAAGCTTTCTTT
CAISVQGGAKTEAFF
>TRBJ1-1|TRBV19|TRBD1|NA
TGTGCCAGTAGTTCCAGGACAGGTTTGAACACTGAAGCTTTCTTT
CASSSRTGLNTEAFF
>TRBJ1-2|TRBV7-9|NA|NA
TGTGCCAGCAGCTTAGGAAGTGGATCAGGCTACACCTTC
CASSLGSGSGYTF
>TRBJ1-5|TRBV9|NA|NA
TGTGCCAGCAGCGTAGGGGACAAAGATCAGCCCCAGCATTTT
CASSVGDKDQPQHF
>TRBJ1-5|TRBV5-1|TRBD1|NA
TGCGCCAGCAGCTCGACAGGGGGACGTCAGCCCCAGCATTTT
CASSSTGGRQPQHF
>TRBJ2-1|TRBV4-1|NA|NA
TGCGCCAGCAGCCAAGATCATGAACGGAATGAGCAGTTCTTC
CASSQDHERNEQFF
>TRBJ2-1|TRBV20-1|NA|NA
TGCAGTGCGCGCGCGACCCACAGGGAGTTCTTC
CSARATHREFF
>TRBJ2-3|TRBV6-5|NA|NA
TGTGCCAGCAGTTACCCGGGTGGGTATACGCAGTATTTT
CASSYPGGYTQYF
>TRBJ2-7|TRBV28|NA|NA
TGTGCCAGCAGTTTTCTCCCCTACGAGCAGTACTTC
CASSFLPYEQYF
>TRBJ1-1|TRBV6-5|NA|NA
TGTGCCAGCAGTTACCAGGCCAAGAACACTGAAGCTTTCTTT
CASSYQAKNTEAFF
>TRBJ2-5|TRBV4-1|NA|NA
TGCGCCAGCAGCCAAGATAGGACCTGGTTAGGTGAGACCCAGTACTTC
CASSQDRTWLGETQYF
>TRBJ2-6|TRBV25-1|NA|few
TGTGCCAGCAGTGGCGGCTCTGGGGCCAACGTCCTGACTTTC
CASSGGSGANVLTF
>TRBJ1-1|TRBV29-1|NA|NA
TGCAGCGTTGCGGTTTCGGGCAGGGTGAACACTGAAGCTTTCTTT
CSVAVSGRVNTEAFF
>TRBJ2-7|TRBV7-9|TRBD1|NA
TGTGCCAGCAGCCACCATTCGCAGGGGGTCCCCGAGCAGTACTTC
CASSHHSQGVPEQYF
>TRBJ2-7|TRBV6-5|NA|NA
TGTGCCAGCAGACCCCTCGGGACCATGTTGGGCGAGCAGTACTTC
CASRPLGTMLGEQYF